This TCR beta chain was profiled in a study of T cell responses to AZD1222 COVID-19 vaccine. In the case of this clone: Its antigen is unknown.

Study-wide results and limits: Females made up more of the donors, who were largely white British, and clonal diversity may have come out too low. Just six or seven AZD1222 recipients tested seropositive at baseline.

There are 17 residues in the CDR3. Trimming at V came to 4 bases and at J to 3 bases, leaving 13 bases not matched to a gene. Germline V gives CDR1 MGHRA, CDR2 YSYEKL. Clones were read by immunoSEQ multiplex PCR, and TCRdb kept only the in-frame ones, dropping some. The table lists 130,000 to 150,000 clones, roughly 92% of them singletons. Sequenced here: peripheral blood, sampled on day 0 of AZD1222 vaccination. The sequence was collected from an adult in good health. This chain connects TRBV4-1 to TRBJ1-2, with 8 nucleotides matching TRBD1. The CDR3 here is CASSLRGGRGQDYGYTF. The CDR3 DNA is TGCGCCAGCAGCCTAAGAGGGGGCAGGGGGCAGGACTATGGCTACACCTTC.